The clone carrying this T cell receptor (beta chain) was detected only a few times. What it recognizes is unknown. The length of the CDR3 is 13 residues. Germline V gives CDR1 GTSNPN, CDR2 SVGIG (reference sequence). Unmatched junction bases numbered 5, after V lost 2 bases and J lost 8 bases. The assay ran at deep level. Template for every sorted-subset replicate PCR totaled around 200 ng DNA, 25,000 to 35,000 T cell genomes. Some clones are missing from TCRdb's copy, which holds only in-frame ones; the method was immunoSEQ multiplex PCR. The sample lists more than 850,000 clones; 75% to 85% were seen once. This sample is drawn from a study of shared clonotypes between healthy human individuals. Across the study: Participating donors consisted of a couple of women and a few men aged 18 to 49.

The study, taken as a whole, reports: The study found lower generation probabilities in non-shared clonotypes than in those shared by all four donors.

The sequence came from a man between 18 and 29 years old in good health. Some clones in this sample may be carry-over from other donors' samples. The V gene is TRBV30, the J gene TRBJ2-1, with 8 bases identical to TRBD2. Sequencing was done on a sample of memory CD4+ T cells from PBMCs. The subset: CD45RA-negative fraction. The DNA for the CDR3 is TGTGCCTGGAGTTGGACTAGCAGTTATGAGCAGTTCTTC. Protein: CAWSWTSSYEQFF.